This TCR beta chain is from a study of blood T cell repertoires in COVID-19. V gave up 8 bases and J gave up 2 bases; unmatched junction bases: 5. Germline CDR1 reads SNHLY; CDR2 reads FYNNEI. The CDR3 sequence is 13 residues long. Clones were read by immunoSEQ multiplex PCR, and TCRdb kept only the in-frame ones, dropping some. The sample lists 100,000 to 150,000 clones, about 74% seen once, with more than 5% in the top ten. The V gene is TRBV2, the J gene TRBJ1-2; 7 positions agree with TRBD1. This receptor was taken from a man aged 60-69 years with acute or convalescent COVID-19. The sample consisted of peripheral blood. CDR3 bases: TGTGCCAGCGTTCCGGGACAGAACTATGGCTACACCTTC. This encodes CASVPGQNYGYTF.